Listed below are T cell receptor beta chains from one sample, sequenced in a study of blood T cell repertoires in COVID-19. Sequencing was performed with immunoSEQ multiplex PCR; in TCRdb, only in-frame clones are kept and a portion is missing. Among 140,000 to 150,000 clones listed, more than 80% were seen once. The sample taken for sequencing was peripheral blood. These receptors were obtained from a man aged 18 to 30 with COVID-19, enrolled during active disease. CDR3s include the opening cysteine and the closing phenylalanine or tryptophan. Fields, in order: D gene, V gene, clone size, J gene, CDR3 protein, CDR3 DNA. A D gene is named only where the DNA matches it firmly. Clone sizes are given selectively: once, few, many, or a class where the clone is expanded.

D: TRBD2; V: TRBV3-1/TRBV3-2; size: .; J: TRBJ2-7; CDR3: CASSQIAGRAYEQYF; DNA: TGTGCCAGCAGCCAAATAGCGGGACGGGCCTACGAGCAGTACTTC
D: .; V: TRBV4-1; size: .; J: TRBJ1-4; CDR3: CASSPTGGSTNEKLLF; DNA: TGCGCCAGCAGCCCGACCGGAGGGTCAACTAATGAAAAACTGCTTTTT
D: .; V: TRBV9; size: .; J: TRBJ2-1; CDR3: CASSASDSYNEQFF; DNA: TGTGCCAGCAGCGCCTCGGACAGCTACAATGAGCAGTTCTTC
D: .; V: TRBV7-8; size: .; J: TRBJ2-7; CDR3: CASSQLAAVAYEQYF; DNA: TGTGCCAGCAGCCAGCTCGCGGCAGTTGCCTACGAGCAGTACTTC
D: TRBD1; V: TRBV9; size: .; J: TRBJ2-7; CDR3: CASSAPGTGSGYEQYF; DNA: TGTGCCAGCAGCGCGCCCGGGACAGGGTCTGGCTACGAGCAGTACTTC
D: TRBD2; V: TRBV6-2/TRBV6-3; size: .; J: TRBJ2-3; CDR3: CASSYDGGRALRTDTQYF; DNA: TGTGCCAGCAGTTACGACGGCGGGAGGGCCCTCCGTACAGATACGCAGTATTTT
D: TRBD1; V: TRBV25-1; size: .; J: TRBJ2-4; CDR3: CASSEDRGGVAKNIQYF; DNA: TGTGCCAGCAGTGAGGACAGGGGTGGGGTGGCCAAAAACATTCAGTACTTC
D: TRBD2; V: TRBV6-5; size: .; J: TRBJ2-5; CDR3: CASSYSGSGSGETQYF; DNA: TGTGCCAGCAGTTACAGTGGTAGCGGGAGTGGGGAGACCCAGTACTTC
D: .; V: TRBV28; size: .; J: TRBJ1-6; CDR3: CASSPYLSSPLHF; DNA: TGTGCCAGCAGCCCATATCTTAGTTCACCCCTCCACTTT
D: TRBD1; V: TRBV6-5; size: once; J: TRBJ2-5; CDR3: CASSPGQGLGETQYF; DNA: TGTGCCAGCAGTCCCGGACAGGGTCTGGGAGAGACCCAGTACTTC
D: .; V: TRBV9; size: .; J: TRBJ2-2; CDR3: CASSVDRGRELFF; DNA: TGTGCCAGCAGCGTAGATAGGGGCCGGGAGCTGTTTTTT
D: .; V: TRBV21-1; size: once; J: TRBJ2-2; CDR3: CASSKAGGLAANTGELFF; DNA: TGTGCCAGCAGCAAAGCGGGTGGACTAGCCGCGAACACCGGGGAGCTGTTTTTT
D: .; V: TRBV11-2; size: .; J: TRBJ2-5; CDR3: CASSNSGVETQYF; DNA: TGTGCCAGCAGCAACTCGGGGGTGGAGACCCAGTACTTC
D: .; V: TRBV6-5; size: once; J: TRBJ1-2; CDR3: CASSSMAGYTF; DNA: TGTGCCAGCAGTTCCATGGCTGGCTACACCTTC
D: .; V: TRBV19; size: .; J: TRBJ1-2; CDR3: CASSISAMNYGYTF; DNA: TGTGCCAGTAGTATCTCTGCTATGAACTATGGCTACACCTTC
D: .; V: TRBV27; size: .; J: TRBJ2-7; CDR3: CASRAAGFYEQYF; DNA: TGTGCCAGCAGGGCGGCGGGCTTCTACGAGCAGTACTTC
D: .; V: TRBV5-6; size: few; J: TRBJ1-4; CDR3: CASSLIATNEKLFF; DNA: TGTGCCAGCAGCTTGATCGCAACTAATGAAAAACTGTTTTTT
D: .; V: TRBV4-1; size: once; J: TRBJ2-5; CDR3: CASSPPVGEETQYF; DNA: TGCGCCAGCAGCCCTCCGGTCGGTGAAGAGACCCAGTACTTC
D: .; V: TRBV5-5; size: .; J: TRBJ2-4; CDR3: CASRTGPTPLAKNIQYF; DNA: TGTGCCAGCAGGACGGGTCCCACCCCTCTAGCCAAAAACATTCAGTACTTC
D: .; V: TRBV29-1; size: .; J: TRBJ2-1; CDR3: CSASPRSYNEQFF; DNA: TGCAGCGCCTCCCCGCGCTCCTACAATGAGCAGTTCTTC
D: .; V: TRBV9; size: .; J: TRBJ2-7; CDR3: CASSVAGAGYEQYF; DNA: TGTGCCAGCAGCGTGGCAGGGGCAGGTTACGAGCAGTACTTC
D: .; V: TRBV28; size: .; J: TRBJ1-2; CDR3: CASSPPLAGTNGYTF; DNA: TGTGCCAGCAGCCCTCCGTTGGCAGGGACTAATGGCTACACCTTC
D: TRBD2; V: TRBV18; size: once; J: TRBJ2-3; CDR3: CASRPGRGGRTDTQYF; DNA: TGTGCCTCCCGACCGGGAAGGGGCGGGAGGACAGATACGCAGTATTTT
D: TRBD2; V: TRBV10-3; size: .; J: TRBJ2-7; CDR3: CAISPPLGRLAEIPTYEQYF; DNA: TGTGCCATCAGCCCTCCCCTGGGGAGACTAGCGGAGATTCCAACCTACGAGCAGTACTTC
D: .; V: TRBV6-1; size: .; J: TRBJ2-3; CDR3: CASSDLYTDTQYF; DNA: TGTGCCAGCAGTGACCTTTACACAGATACGCAGTATTTT
D: TRBD1; V: TRBV9; size: .; J: TRBJ2-3; CDR3: CASSVEGQGADTQYF; DNA: TGTGCCAGCAGCGTAGAAGGACAGGGCGCAGATACGCAGTATTTT
D: .; V: TRBV29-1; size: .; J: TRBJ1-2; CDR3: CSVSFLGSYGYTF; DNA: TGCAGCGTCTCCTTTCTGGGGAGCTATGGCTACACCTTC
D: .; V: TRBV7-9; size: few; J: TRBJ1-2; CDR3: CASSPPGDGYTF; DNA: TGTGCCAGCAGCCCACCCGGGGATGGCTACACCTTC
D: .; V: TRBV2; size: once; J: TRBJ2-7; CDR3: CASGGREAYEQYF; DNA: TGTGCCAGCGGGGGCAGGGAAGCCTACGAGCAGTACTTC
D: TRBD2; V: TRBV9; size: .; J: TRBJ2-1; CDR3: CASSPGTSVYNEQFF; DNA: TGTGCCAGCAGCCCCGGGACTAGCGTGTACAATGAGCAGTTCTTC
D: TRBD1; V: TRBV5-4; size: once; J: TRBJ1-2; CDR3: CASSSGTGGTYGYTF; DNA: TGTGCCAGCAGCTCCGGGACAGGGGGGACCTATGGCTACACCTTC
D: .; V: TRBV6-1; size: .; J: TRBJ1-2; CDR3: CASSEGLTRIYGYTF; DNA: TGTGCCAGCAGTGAAGGCCTGACAAGGATCTATGGCTACACCTTC
D: .; V: TRBV11-2; size: .; J: TRBJ1-2; CDR3: CASSLALFGYTF; DNA: TGTGCCAGCAGCTTAGCCCTCTTTGGCTACACCTTC
D: .; V: TRBV5-6; size: .; J: TRBJ2-7; CDR3: CASSTGNSYEQYF; DNA: TGTGCCAGCAGCACGGGGAACTCCTACGAGCAGTACTTC
D: TRBD2; V: TRBV5-5; size: .; J: TRBJ2-7; CDR3: CASSLFSGSYYEQYF; DNA: TGTGCCAGCAGCTTGTTTAGCGGGAGTTACTACGAGCAGTACTTC
D: TRBD2; V: TRBV19; size: once; J: TRBJ2-1; CDR3: CASSKRNSGNEQFF; DNA: TGTGCCAGTAGTAAACGGAATAGCGGGAATGAGCAGTTCTTC
D: TRBD1; V: TRBV18; size: .; J: TRBJ1-2; CDR3: CASSPELGQGYGYTF; DNA: TGTGCCAGCTCACCCGAGCTGGGACAGGGCTATGGCTACACCTTC
D: TRBD1; V: TRBV30; size: .; J: TRBJ1-4; CDR3: CAWSQDRGGELLF; DNA: TGTGCCTGGAGTCAGGACAGGGGAGGGGAACTGCTTTTT
D: .; V: TRBV30; size: once; J: TRBJ2-3; CDR3: CAWSVIDTDTQYF; DNA: TGTGCCTGGAGTGTAATAGACACAGATACGCAGTATTTT
D: .; V: TRBV6-7; size: .; J: TRBJ2-5; CDR3: CASSRFRDKAGETQYF; DNA: TGTGCCAGCAGTCGTTTCCGGGACAAGGCTGGCGAGACCCAGTACTTC
D: .; V: TRBV6-5; size: .; J: TRBJ2-6; CDR3: CATTPDLGANVLTF; DNA: TGTGCCACCACACCCGATCTCGGGGCCAACGTCCTGACTTTC
D: TRBD1; V: TRBV7-9; size: .; J: TRBJ2-5; CDR3: CASSLDPWTGGETQYF; DNA: TGTGCCAGCAGCTTAGATCCCTGGACAGGGGGAGAGACCCAGTACTTC
D: TRBD2; V: TRBV11-3; size: .; J: TRBJ2-2; CDR3: CASSLVGLAGGTGELFF; DNA: TGTGCCAGCAGCCTAGTTGGACTAGCGGGAGGGACCGGGGAGCTGTTTTTT
D: TRBD1; V: TRBV27; size: .; J: TRBJ2-2; CDR3: CASSLSPDRVVGELFF; DNA: TGTGCCAGCAGTTTATCTCCGGACAGGGTTGTCGGGGAGCTGTTTTTT
D: .; V: TRBV19; size: .; J: TRBJ2-1; CDR3: CASSDPGSISYNEQFF; DNA: TGTGCCAGTAGTGATCCTGGGAGTATCTCCTACAATGAGCAGTTCTTC
D: .; V: TRBV27; size: .; J: TRBJ2-7; CDR3: CASSLAGSHYEQYF; DNA: TGTGCCAGCAGTTTAGCCGGGTCTCACTACGAGCAGTACTTC
D: TRBD2; V: TRBV20-1; size: .; J: TRBJ2-7; CDR3: CSASYPGGLTYEQYF; DNA: TGCAGTGCTAGTTATCCGGGAGGCCTTACCTACGAGCAGTACTTC
D: .; V: TRBV6-2/TRBV6-3; size: few; J: TRBJ2-7; CDR3: CASSYAGSRIPYEQYF; DNA: TGTGCCAGCAGTTACGCAGGCTCCAGGATTCCCTACGAGCAGTACTTC
D: TRBD1; V: TRBV19; size: few; J: TRBJ2-1; CDR3: CASSIEQGAAARFF; DNA: TGTGCCAGTAGTATCGAACAGGGGGCGGCTGCCCGGTTCTTC
D: TRBD2; V: TRBV6-5; size: .; J: TRBJ2-1; CDR3: CASSQGLAGVNEQFF; DNA: TGTGCCAGCAGCCAAGGACTAGCGGGAGTAAATGAGCAGTTCTTC
D: .; V: TRBV6-2/TRBV6-3; size: once; J: TRBJ1-1; CDR3: CASSRETLNTEAFF; DNA: TGTGCCAGCAGCCGGGAGACACTGAACACTGAAGCTTTCTTT
D: .; V: TRBV28; size: .; J: TRBJ1-2; CDR3: CASSFGTGLYGYTF; DNA: TGTGCCAGCAGTTTCGGAACAGGCCTCTATGGCTACACCTTC
D: TRBD1; V: TRBV14; size: .; J: TRBJ1-2; CDR3: CASSARTGRLYGYTF; DNA: TGTGCCAGCAGCGCCCGGACAGGGAGGCTTTATGGCTACACCTTC